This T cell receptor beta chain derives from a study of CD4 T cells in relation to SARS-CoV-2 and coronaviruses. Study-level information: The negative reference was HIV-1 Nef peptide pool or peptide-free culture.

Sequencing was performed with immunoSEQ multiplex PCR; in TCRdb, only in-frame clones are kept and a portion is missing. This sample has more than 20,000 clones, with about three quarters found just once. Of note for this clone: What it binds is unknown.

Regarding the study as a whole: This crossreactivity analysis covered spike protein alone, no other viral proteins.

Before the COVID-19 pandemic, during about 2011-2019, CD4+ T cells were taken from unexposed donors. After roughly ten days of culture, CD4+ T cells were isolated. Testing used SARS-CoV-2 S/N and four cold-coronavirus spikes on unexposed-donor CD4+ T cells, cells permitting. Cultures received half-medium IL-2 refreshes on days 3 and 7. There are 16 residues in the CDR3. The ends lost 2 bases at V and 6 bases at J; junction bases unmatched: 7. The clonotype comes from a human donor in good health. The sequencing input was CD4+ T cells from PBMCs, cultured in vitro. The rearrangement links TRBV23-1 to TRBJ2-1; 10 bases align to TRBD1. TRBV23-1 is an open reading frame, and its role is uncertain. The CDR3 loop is CASSQTGTGESNEQFF. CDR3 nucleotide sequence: TGCGCCAGCAGTCAAACCGGGACAGGGGAGTCCAATGAGCAGTTCTTC.